The TCR beta chain described here comes from a study of blood T cell repertoires in COVID-19. Study context: Nucleic acid was either cDNA or gDNA, and it came from T cells, B-cell-depleted T cells, or PBMCs.

The V segment lost 4 bases and the J segment 0 bases; nucleotides outside the gene matches: 6. Per germline, CDR1 SGDLS and CDR2 YYNGEE. The CDR3 loop spans 16 amino acids. The table came from immunoSEQ multiplex PCR; TCRdb's copy has only in-frame clones and leaves some out. The sample holds 60,000 to 75,000 clones, about 88% seen once. The chain links TRBV9 to TRBJ2-3; 9 bases agree with TRBD2. The specimen was peripheral blood. This clonotype was sampled from an older man with active COVID-19. CDR3 residues: CASSPVAGASTDTQYF. DNA of the CDR3: TGTGCCAGCAGCCCCGTAGCGGGGGCCAGCACAGATACGCAGTATTTT.